The clone carrying this T cell receptor (beta chain) was counted a few times. The antigen is unknown. This sample was included in a study of response to subunit inactivated influenza vaccine. Each CDR3 protein gets one entry after TCRdb re-called the RT-PCR reads with MiXCR. The table lists some 500,000 distinct CDR3 sequences, 25% of them singletons, with 1.5% to 2% in the top ten. With V trimmed by 2 bases and J by 1 base, 5 bases remained unmatched. Per the germline V gene, CDR1 is MNHEY and CDR2 is SVGAGI. CDR3 length: 15 residues. Study-level results: Every seasonal influenza vaccination brings in few new T cells, the authors suggested.

The chain couples TRBV6-5 to TRBJ2-7; the match to TRBD2 covers 7 bases. The TCR originated in a man aged 45-65 years who received an inactivated influenza vaccine. The source material was CD4+ T cells sorted from PBMCs, sampled more than 4 days after vaccination. The CDR3 protein is CASSYRGGASYEQYF. The CDR3 bases are TGTGCCAGCAGTTACCGGGGAGGGGCTTCCTACGAGCAGTACTTC.